The following is a T cell receptor beta chain sequence with its context. Antigen unknown. A junction end diverges from the germline sequence, so it may reflect a read error. This sample's RNA came from whole unsorted tissue. More than 3 cm separated this lung sample from the edge of the tumor. A modified ARM-PCR protocol with three rounds of nested PCR amplified TCRbeta. TCRdb independently ran MiXCR on the multiplex PCR reads; one entry per CDR3 protein. The sample yields fewer than 75,000 distinct CDR3 sequences, under 80% seen once. These data are taken from a study of tumor and adjacent non-tumor tissue in lung cancer. Broader study findings: TCR diversity was significantly greater in tumor than normal lung tissue. Shorter survival was associated with higher TCR diversity in tumors. In normal lung, the top 100 clones were significantly more dominant than in tumor.

The CDR3 contains 14 residues. The TCR sequence derives from a man in his fifties or sixties with non-small cell lung cancer. The chain joins TRBV12-3 or TRBV12-4 to TRBJ2-7; D uncertain. Specimen: distant non-tumor lung tissue. The CDR3 region is CASSFFGNSYEQYF. The CDR3 DNA sequence: TGTGCCAGCAGTTTTTTTGGGAACTCCTACGAGCAATACTTC.